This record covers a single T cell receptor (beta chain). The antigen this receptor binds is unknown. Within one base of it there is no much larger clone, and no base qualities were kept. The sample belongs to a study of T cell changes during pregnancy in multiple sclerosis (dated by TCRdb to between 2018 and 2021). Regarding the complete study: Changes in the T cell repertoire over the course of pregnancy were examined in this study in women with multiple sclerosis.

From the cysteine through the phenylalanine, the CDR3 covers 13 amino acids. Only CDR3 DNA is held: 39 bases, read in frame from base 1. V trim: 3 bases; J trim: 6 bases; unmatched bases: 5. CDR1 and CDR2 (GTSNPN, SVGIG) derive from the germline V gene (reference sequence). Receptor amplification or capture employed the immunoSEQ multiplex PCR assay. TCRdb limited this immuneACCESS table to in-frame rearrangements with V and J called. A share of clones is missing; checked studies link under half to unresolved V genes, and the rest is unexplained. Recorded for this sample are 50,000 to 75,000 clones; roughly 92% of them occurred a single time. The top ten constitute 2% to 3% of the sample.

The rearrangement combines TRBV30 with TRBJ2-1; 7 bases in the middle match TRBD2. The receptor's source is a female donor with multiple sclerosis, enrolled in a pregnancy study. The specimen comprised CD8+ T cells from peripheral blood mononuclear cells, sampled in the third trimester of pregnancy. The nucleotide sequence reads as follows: TGTGCCTGGAGATGGACTAGAGGCAATGAGCAGTTCTTC. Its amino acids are CAWRWTRGNEQFF.